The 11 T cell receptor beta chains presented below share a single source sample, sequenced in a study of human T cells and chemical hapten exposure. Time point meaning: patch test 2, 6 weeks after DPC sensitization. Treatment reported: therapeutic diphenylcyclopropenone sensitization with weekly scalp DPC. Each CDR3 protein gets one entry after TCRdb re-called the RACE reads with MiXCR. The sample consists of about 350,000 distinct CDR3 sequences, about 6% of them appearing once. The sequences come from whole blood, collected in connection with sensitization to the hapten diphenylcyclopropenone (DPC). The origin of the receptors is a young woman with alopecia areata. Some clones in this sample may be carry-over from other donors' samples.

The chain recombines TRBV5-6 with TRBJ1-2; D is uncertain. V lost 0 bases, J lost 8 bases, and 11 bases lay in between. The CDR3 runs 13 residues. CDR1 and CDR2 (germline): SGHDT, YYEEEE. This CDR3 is CASSLAGVGGYTF. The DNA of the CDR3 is TGTGCCAGCAGCTTGGCTGGAGTCGGAGGCTACACCTTC.

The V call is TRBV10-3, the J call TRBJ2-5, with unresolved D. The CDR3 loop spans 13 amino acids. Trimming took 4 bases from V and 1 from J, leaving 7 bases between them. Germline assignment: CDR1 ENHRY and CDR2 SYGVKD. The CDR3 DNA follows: TGTGCCATCAGTGTGGGCGGCCAAGAGACCCAGTACTTC. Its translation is CAISVGGQETQYF.

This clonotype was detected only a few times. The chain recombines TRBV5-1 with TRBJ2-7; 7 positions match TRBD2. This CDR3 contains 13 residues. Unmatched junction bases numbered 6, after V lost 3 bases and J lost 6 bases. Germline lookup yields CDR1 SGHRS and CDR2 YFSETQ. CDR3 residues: CASSSGGFGEQYF. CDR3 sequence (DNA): TGCGCCAGCAGCTCGGGGGGTTTCGGCGAGCAGTACTTC.

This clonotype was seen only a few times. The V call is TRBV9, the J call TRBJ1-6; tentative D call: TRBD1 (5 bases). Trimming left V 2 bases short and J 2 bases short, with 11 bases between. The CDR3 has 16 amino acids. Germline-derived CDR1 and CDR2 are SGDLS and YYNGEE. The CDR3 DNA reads TGTGCCAGCAGCGTTCAGGGTTTACCCTATAATTCACCCCTCCACTTT. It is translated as CASSVQGLPYNSPLHF.

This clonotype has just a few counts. CDR3 nucleotide sequence: TGTGCCACCAGTGATTCATACCAGGTCTACGAGCAGTACTTC. It codes for CATSDSYQVYEQYF. This chain links TRBV24-1 with TRBJ2-7; D is uncertain. The CDR3 contains 14 residues. Per the germline V gene, CDR1 is KGHDR and CDR2 is SFDVKD. Trimming took 2 bases from V and 3 from J, leaving 10 bases between them.

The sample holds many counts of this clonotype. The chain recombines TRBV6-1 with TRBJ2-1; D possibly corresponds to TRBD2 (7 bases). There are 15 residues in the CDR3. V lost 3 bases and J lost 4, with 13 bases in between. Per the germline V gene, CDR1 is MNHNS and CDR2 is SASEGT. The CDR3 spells CASSEARGGYNEQFF. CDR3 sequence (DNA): TGTGCCAGCAGTGAGGCGAGGGGGGGTTACAATGAGCAGTTCTTC.

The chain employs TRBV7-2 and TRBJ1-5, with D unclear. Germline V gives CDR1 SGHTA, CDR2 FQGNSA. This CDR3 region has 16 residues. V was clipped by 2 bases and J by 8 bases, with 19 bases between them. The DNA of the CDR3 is TGTGCCAGCAGCTTAAATGCTCGGACCGTCCGAGAGCCCCAGCATTTT. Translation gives CASSLNARTVREPQHF.

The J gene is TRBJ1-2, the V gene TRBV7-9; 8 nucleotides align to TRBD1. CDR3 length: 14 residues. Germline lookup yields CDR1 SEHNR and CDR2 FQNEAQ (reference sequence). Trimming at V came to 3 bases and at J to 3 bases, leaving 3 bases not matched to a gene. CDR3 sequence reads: CASSLAQGDYGYTF. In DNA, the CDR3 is TGTGCCAGCAGCTTGGCACAGGGGGACTATGGCTACACCTTC.

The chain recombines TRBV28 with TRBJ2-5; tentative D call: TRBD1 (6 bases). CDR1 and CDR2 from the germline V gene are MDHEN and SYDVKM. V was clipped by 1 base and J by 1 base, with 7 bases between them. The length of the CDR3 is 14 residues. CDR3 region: CASSLSGAQETQYF. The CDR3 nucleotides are TGTGCCAGCAGTTTATCAGGGGCCCAAGAGACCCAGTACTTC.

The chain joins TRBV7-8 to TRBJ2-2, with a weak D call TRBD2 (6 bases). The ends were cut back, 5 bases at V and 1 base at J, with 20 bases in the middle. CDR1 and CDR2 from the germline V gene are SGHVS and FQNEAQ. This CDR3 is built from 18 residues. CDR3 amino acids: CASSRRGARGLNTGELFF. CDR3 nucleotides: TGTGCCAGCAGCCGCCGCGGGGCCCGGGGCTTGAACACCGGGGAGCTGTTTTTT. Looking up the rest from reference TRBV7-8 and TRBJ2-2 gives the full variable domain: GAGVSQSPRYKVAKRGQDVALRCDPISGHVSLFWYQQALGQGPEFLTYFQNEAQLDKSGLPSDRFFAERPEGSVSTLKIQRTQQEDSAVYLCASSRRGARGLNTGELFFGEGSRLTVL.

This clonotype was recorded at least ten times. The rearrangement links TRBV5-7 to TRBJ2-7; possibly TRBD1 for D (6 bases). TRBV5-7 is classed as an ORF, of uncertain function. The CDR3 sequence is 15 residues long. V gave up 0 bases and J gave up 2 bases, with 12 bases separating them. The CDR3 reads CASSLERDKPYEQYF. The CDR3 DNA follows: TGTGCCAGCAGCTTGGAACGGGACAAACCCTACGAGCAGTACTTC.